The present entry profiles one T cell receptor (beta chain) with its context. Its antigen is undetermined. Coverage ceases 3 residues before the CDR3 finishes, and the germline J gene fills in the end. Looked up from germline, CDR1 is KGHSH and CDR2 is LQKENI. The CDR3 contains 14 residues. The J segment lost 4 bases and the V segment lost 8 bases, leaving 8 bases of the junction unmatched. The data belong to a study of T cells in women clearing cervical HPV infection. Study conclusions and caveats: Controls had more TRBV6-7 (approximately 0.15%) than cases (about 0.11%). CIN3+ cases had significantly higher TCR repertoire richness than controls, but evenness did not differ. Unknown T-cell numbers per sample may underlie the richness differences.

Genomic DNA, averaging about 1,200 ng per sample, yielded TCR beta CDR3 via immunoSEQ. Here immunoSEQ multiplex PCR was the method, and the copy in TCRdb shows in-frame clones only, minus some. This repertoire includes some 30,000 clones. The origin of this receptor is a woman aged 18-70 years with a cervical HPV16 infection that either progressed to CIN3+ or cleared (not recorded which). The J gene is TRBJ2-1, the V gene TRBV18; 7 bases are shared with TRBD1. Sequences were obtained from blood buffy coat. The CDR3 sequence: CASQVTGSYNEQFF. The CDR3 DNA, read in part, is TGTGCCAGCCAAGTGACAGGGTCTTACAATGAG.